Given below is one TCR beta chain in context. Its cognate antigen is unknown. The data belong to a study of shared clonotypes between healthy human individuals. Study overall: The study used three CD4 naive, three CD4 memory, two CD8 naive and one CD8 memory plate per donor. Overall study results and limits: Clonotypes that were shared across a handful of donors made up about 4.5% of naive CD4 clonotypes.

Memory CD4+ cells were the fraction left after CD45RA+ naive selection. Assay runs were performed at deep level. TCRdb's table, derived via immunoSEQ multiplex PCR, lists solely in-frame clones and lacks some. The table lists about 230,000 clones, about 69% of them singletons. The germline V gene has CDR1 SGHAT and CDR2 FQNNGV. The CDR3 totals 15 residues. V lost 5 bases, J lost 0 bases, and 1 base stayed unmatched. The sample was memory CD4+ T cells sorted from blood. Subset reported: CD45RA-negative fraction. This sequence originates from a man aged 25-45 years in good health. The rearrangement links TRBV11-2 to TRBJ2-7, with 13 bases aligning to TRBD2. CDR3 amino acids: CASSRTSGGSYEQYF. The DNA of the CDR3 is TGTGCCAGCAGCCGGACTAGCGGGGGCTCCTACGAGCAGTACTTC.